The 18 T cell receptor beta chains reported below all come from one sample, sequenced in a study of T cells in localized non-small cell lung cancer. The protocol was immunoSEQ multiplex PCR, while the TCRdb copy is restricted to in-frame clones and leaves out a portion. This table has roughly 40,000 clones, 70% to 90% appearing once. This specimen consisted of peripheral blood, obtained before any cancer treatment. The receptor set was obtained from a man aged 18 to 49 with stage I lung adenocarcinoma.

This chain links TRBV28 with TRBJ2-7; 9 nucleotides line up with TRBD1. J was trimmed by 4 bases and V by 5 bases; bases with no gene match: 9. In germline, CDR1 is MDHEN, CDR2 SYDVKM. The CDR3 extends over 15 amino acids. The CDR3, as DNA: TGTGCCAGCAGTCCGCCGACAGGGGGATATTACGAGCAGTACTTC. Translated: CASSPPTGGYYEQYF.

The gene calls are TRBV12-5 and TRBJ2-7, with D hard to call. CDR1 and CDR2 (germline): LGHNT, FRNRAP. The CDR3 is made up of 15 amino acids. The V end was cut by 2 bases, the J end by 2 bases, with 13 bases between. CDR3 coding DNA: TGTGCTAGTGGTTTGAATACGGCGATTCCCTACGAGCAGTACTTC. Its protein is CASGLNTAIPYEQYF. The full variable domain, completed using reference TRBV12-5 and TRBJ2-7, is DARVTQTPRHKVTEMGQEVTMRCQPILGHNTVFWYRQTMMQGLELLAYFRNRAPLDDSGMPKDRFSAEMPDATLATLKIQPSEPRDSAVYFCASGLNTAIPYEQYFGPGTRLTVT.

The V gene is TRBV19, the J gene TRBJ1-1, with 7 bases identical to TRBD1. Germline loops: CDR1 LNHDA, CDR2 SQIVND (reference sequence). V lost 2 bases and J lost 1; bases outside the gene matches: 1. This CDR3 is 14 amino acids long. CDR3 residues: CASSIQGGNTEAFF. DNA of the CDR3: TGTGCCAGTAGTATACAGGGGGGGAACACTGAAGCTTTCTTT.

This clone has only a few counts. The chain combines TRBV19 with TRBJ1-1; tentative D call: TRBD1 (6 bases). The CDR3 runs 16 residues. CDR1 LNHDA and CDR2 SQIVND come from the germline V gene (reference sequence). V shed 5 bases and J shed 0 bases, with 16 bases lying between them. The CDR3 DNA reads TGTGCCAGTAGTTCCCGCGGGGGGCGACTGAACACTGAAGCTTTCTTT. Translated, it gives CASSSRGGRLNTEAFF.

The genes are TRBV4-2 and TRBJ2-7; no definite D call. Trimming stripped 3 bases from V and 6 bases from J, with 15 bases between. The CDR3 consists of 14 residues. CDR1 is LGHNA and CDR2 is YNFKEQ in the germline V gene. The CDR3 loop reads CASSQLDTETEQYF. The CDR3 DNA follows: TGTGCCAGCAGCCAGTTGGATACCGAAACCGAGCAGTACTTC.

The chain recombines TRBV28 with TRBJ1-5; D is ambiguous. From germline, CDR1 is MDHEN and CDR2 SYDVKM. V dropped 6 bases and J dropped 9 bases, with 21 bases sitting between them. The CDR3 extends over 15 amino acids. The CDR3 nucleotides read TGTGCCAGCAGCCGGAGCGGGGAACCTCGCGGGCCCCAGCATTTT. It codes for CASSRSGEPRGPQHF.

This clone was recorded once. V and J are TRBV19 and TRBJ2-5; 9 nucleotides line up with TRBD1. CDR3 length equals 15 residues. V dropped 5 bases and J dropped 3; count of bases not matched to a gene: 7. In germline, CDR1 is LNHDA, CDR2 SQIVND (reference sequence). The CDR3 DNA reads TGTGCCAGTAGTTTGGTTGGGACAGGGAAAGAGACCCAGTACTTC. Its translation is CASSLVGTGKETQYF. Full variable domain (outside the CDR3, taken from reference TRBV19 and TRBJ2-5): DGGITQSPKYLFRKEGQNVTLSCEQNLNHDAMYWYRQDPGQGLRLIYYSQIVNDFQKGDIAEGYSVSREKKESFPLTVTSAQKNPTAFYLCASSLVGTGKETQYFGPGTRLLVL.

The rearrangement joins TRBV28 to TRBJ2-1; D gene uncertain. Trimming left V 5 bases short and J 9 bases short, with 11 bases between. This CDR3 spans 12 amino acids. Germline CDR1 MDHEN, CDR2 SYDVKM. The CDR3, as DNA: TGTGCCAGCAGTCCAACGGTCGGTGAGCAGTTCTTC. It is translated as CASSPTVGEQFF.

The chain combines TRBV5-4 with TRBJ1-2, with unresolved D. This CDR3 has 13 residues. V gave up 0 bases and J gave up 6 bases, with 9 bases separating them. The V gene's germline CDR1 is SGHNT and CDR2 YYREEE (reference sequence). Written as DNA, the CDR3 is TGTGCCAGCAGCTTGGCCGGTGGGGATGGCTACACCTTC. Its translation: CASSLAGGDGYTF.

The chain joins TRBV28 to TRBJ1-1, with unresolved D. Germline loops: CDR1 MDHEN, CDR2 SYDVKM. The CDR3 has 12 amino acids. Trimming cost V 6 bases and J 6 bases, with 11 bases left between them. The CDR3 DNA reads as TGTGCCAGCAGGCCAGAATGGGCTGAAGCTTTCTTT. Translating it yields CASRPEWAEAFF.

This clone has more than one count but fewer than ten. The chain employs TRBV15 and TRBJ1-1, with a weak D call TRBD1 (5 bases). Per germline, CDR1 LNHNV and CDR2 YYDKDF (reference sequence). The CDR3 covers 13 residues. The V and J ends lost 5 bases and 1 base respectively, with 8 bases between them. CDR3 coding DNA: TGTGCCACCAGCGGGACGAAGAACACTGAAGCTTTCTTT. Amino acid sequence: CATSGTKNTEAFF. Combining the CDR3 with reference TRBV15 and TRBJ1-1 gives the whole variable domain DAMVIQNPRYQVTQFGKPVTLSCSQTLNHNVMYWYQQKSSQAPKLLFHYYDKDFNNEADTPDNFQSRRPNTSFCFLDIRSPGLGDTAMYLCATSGTKNTEAFFGQGTRLTVV.

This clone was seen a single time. DNA of the CDR3: TGTGCCAGCAGCCAAGAAGGCCCGGGTGGGCGGAATTCACCCCTCCACTTT. Protein sequence: CASSQEGPGGRNSPLHF. The chain is built from TRBV4-2 and TRBJ1-6; D remains unclear. V was pared by 0 bases and J by 7 bases, with 16 bases between. CDR1 is LGHNA, CDR2 YNFKEQ, per germline. The CDR3 has 17 residues.

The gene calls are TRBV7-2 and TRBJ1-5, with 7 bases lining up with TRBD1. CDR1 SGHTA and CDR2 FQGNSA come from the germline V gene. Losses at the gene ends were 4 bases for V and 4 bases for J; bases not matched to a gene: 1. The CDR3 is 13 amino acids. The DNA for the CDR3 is TGTGCCAGCAGCTGGGACAGAAATCAGCCCCAGCATTTT. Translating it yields CASSWDRNQPQHF.

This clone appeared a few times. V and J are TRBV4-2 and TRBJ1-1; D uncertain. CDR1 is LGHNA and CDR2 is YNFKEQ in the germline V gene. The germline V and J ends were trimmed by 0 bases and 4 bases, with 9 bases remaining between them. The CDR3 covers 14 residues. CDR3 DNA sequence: TGTGCCAGCAGCCAAGATCTTGCGCCCACTGAAGCTTTCTTT. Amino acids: CASSQDLAPTEAFF.

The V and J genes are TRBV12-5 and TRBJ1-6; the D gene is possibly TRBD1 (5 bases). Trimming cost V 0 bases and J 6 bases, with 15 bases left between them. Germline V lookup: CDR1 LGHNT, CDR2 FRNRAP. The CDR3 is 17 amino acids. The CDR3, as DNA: TGTGCTAGTGGTTTGGTACTTGACCGGACACGTAATTCACCCCTCCACTTT. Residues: CASGLVLDRTRNSPLHF.

CDR3 loop: CASSPSGGINEQFF. The CDR3 bases are TGTGCCAGCTCACCTAGCGGGGGGATCAATGAGCAGTTCTTC. V and J are TRBV18 and TRBJ2-1; 10 nucleotides line up with TRBD2. Trimming took 3 bases from V and 6 from J; bases not matched to a gene: 2. Germline lookup yields CDR1 KGHSH and CDR2 LQKENI. CDR3 length: 14 residues.

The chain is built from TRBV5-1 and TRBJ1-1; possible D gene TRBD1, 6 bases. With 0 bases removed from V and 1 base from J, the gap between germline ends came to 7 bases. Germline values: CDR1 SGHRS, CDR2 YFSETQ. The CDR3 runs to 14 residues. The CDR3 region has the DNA TGCGCCAGCAGCTTGGCACAGGGGAACACTGAAGCTTTCTTT. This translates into CASSLAQGNTEAFF.

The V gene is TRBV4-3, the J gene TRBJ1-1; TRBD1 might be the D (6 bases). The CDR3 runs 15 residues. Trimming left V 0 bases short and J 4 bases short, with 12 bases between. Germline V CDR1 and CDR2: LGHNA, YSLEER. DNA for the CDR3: TGCGCCAGCAGCCAAGATCCAGGGGAGGCCACTGAAGCTTTCTTT. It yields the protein CASSQDPGEATEAFF.